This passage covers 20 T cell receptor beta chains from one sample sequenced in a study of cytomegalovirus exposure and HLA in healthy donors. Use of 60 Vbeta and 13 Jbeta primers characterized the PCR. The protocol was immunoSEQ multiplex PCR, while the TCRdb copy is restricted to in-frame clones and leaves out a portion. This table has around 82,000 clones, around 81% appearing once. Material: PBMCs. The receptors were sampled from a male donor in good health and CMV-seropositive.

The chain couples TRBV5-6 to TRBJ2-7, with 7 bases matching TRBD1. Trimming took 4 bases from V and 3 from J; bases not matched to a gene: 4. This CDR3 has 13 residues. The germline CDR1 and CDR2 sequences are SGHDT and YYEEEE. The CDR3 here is CASSPDRNYEQYF. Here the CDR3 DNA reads TGTGCCAGCAGCCCGGACAGGAACTACGAGCAGTACTTC.

CDR3 in amino acids: CASLAGGYNEQFF. CDR3 DNA sequence: TGTGCCAGCCTAGCGGGGGGGTACAATGAGCAGTTCTTC. The chain couples TRBV7-2 to TRBJ2-1, with TRBD2 matching over 12 bases. The ends lost 8 bases at V and 4 bases at J; junction bases unmatched: 0. The CDR3 consists of 13 residues. In germline, CDR1 is SGHTA, CDR2 FQGNSA.

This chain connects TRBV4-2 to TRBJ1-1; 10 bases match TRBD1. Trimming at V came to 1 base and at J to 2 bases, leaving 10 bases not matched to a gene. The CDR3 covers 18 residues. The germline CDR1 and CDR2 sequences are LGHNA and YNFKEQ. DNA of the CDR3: TGTGCCAGCAGCCAAGTACCTGGGACAGGGGACGGAAACACTGAAGCTTTCTTT. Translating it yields CASSQVPGTGDGNTEAFF.

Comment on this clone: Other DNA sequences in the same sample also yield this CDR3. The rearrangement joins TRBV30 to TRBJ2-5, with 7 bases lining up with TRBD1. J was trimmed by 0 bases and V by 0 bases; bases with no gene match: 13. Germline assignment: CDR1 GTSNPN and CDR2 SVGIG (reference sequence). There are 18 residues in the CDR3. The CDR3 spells CAWSVAALTGWYQETQYF. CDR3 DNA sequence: TGTGCCTGGAGTGTAGCTGCTCTGACAGGGTGGTACCAAGAGACCCAGTACTTC.

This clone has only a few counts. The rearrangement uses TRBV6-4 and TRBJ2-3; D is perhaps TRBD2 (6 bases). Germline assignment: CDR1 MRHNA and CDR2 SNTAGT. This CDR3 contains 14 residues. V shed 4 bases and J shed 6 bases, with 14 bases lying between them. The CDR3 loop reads CASSAGDLPDTQYF. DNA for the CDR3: TGTGCCAGCAGTGCGGGGGACCTACCGGATACGCAGTATTTT.

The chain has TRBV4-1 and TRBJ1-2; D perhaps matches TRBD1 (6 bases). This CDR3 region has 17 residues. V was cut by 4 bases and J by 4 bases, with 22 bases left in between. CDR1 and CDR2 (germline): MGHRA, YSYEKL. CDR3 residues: CASSPTPLGGDRYGYTF. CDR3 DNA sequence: TGCGCCAGCAGCCCAACCCCCTTAGGGGGGGATCGCTATGGCTACACCTTC.

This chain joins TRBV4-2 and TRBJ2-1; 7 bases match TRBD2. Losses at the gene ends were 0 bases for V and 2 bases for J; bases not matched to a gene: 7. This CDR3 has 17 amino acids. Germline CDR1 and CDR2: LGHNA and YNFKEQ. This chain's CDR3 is CASSQDPASGTYNEQFF. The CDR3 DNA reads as TGTGCCAGCAGCCAAGATCCTGCTAGCGGTACCTACAATGAGCAGTTCTTC.

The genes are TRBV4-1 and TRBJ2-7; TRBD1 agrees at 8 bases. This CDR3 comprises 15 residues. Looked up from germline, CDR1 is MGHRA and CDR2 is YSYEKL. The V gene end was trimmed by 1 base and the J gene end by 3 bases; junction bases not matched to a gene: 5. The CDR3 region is CASSQVGQGRYEQYF. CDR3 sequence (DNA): TGCGCCAGCAGCCAAGTAGGACAGGGCCGCTACGAGCAGTACTTC.

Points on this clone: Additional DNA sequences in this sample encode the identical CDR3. The CDR3 region has the DNA TGCGCCAGCAGCTTTTTCGGCTACGAGCAGTACTTC. Translating gives CASSFFGYEQYF. This chain links TRBV5-1 with TRBJ2-7; D is ambiguous. The CDR3 consists of 12 residues. V was shortened by 2 bases and J by 3 bases, with 6 bases between the two germline ends. Germline assignment: CDR1 SGHRS and CDR2 YFSETQ.

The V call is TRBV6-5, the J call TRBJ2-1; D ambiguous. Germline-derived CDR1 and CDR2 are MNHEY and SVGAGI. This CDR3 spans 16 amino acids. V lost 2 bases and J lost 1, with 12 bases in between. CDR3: CASSYARSRSYNEQFF. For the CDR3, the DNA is TGTGCCAGCAGTTACGCAAGGAGTCGGTCCTACAATGAGCAGTTCTTC.

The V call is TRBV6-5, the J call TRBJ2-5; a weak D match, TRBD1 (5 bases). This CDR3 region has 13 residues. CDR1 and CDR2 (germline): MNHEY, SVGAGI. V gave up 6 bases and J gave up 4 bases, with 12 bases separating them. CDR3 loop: CASRLRVRETQYF. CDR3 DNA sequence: TGTGCCAGCAGGCTCAGGGTCAGAGAGACCCAGTACTTC.

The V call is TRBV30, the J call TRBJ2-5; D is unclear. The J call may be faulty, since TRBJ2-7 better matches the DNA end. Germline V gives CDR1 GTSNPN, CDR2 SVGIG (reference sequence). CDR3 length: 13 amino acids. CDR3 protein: CASWISFYYEQYF. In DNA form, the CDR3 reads TGTGCCTCCTGGATATCCTTCTACTACGAGCAGTACTTC.

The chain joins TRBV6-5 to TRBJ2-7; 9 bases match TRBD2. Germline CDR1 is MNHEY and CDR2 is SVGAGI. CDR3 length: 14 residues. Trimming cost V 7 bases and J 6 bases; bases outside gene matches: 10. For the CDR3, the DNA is TGTGCCAGCAACTCCGGACTAGCGCCTGTCGAGCAGTACTTC. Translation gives CASNSGLAPVEQYF.

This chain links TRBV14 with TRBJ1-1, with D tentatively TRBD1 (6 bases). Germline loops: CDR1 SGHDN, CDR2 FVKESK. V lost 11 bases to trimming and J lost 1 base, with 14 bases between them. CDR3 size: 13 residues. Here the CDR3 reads CACEQGWNTEAFF. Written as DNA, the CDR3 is TGTGCCTGCGAACAGGGCTGGAACACTGAAGCTTTCTTT.

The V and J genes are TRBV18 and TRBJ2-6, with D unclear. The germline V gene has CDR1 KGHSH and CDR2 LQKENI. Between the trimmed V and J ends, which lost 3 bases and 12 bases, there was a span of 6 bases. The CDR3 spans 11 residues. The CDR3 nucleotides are TGTGCCAGCTCACCCCCGGGCGTCCTGACTTTC. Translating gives CASSPPGVLTF. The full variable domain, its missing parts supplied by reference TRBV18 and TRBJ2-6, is NAGVMQNPRHLVRRRGQEARLRCSPMKGHSHVYWYRQLPEEGLKFMVYLQKENIIDESGMPKERFSAEFPKEGPSILRIQQVVRGDSAAYFCASSPPGVLTFGAGSRLTVL.

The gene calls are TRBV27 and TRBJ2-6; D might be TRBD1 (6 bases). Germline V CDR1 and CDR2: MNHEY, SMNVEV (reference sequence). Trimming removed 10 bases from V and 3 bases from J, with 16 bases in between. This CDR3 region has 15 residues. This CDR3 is CATHPTGFGANVLTF. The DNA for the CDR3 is TGTGCCACTCATCCCACAGGGTTTGGGGCCAACGTCCTGACTTTC.

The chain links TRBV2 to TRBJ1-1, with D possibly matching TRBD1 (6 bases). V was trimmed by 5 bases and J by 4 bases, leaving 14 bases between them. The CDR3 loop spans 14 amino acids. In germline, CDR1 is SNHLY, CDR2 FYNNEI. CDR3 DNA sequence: TGTGCCAGCAGTACTCAGGGGTTCAGCACTGAAGCTTTCTTT. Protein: CASSTQGFSTEAFF.

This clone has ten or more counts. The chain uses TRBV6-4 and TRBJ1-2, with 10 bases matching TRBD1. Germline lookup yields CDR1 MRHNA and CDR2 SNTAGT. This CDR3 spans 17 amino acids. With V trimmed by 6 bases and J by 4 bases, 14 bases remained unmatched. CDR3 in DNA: TGTGCCAGCAGGGTGGGACAGGGGACCTCGGGTGGCTATGGCTACACCTTC. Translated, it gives CASRVGQGTSGGYGYTF.

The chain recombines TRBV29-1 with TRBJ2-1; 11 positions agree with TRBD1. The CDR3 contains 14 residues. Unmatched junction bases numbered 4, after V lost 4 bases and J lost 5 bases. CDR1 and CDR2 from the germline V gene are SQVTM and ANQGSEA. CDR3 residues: CSVVGQGAHNEQFF. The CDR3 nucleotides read TGCAGCGTTGTTGGACAGGGGGCCCACAATGAGCAGTTCTTC.

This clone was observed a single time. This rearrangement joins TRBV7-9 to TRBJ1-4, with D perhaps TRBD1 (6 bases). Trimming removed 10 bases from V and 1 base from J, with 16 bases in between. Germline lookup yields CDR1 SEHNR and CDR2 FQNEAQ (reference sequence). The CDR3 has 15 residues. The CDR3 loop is CATSGGGLTNEKLFF. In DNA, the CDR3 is TGTGCCACGTCTGGGGGGGGCCTAACTAATGAAAAACTGTTTTTT.